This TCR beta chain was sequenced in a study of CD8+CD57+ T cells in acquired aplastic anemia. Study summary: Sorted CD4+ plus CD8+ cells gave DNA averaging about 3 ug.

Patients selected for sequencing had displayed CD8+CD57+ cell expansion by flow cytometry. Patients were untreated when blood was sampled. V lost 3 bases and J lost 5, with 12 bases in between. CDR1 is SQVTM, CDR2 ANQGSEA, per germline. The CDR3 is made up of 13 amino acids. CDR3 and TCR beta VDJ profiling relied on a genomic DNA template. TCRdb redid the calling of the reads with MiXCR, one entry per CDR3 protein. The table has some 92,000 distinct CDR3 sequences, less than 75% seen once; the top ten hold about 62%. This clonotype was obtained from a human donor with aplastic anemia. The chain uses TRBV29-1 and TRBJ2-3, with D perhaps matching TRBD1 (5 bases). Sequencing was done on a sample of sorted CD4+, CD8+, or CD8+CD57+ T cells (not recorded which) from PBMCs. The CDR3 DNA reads TGCAGCGTTGATTTGGCAGGGTTAGATACGCAGTATTTT. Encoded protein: CSVDLAGLDTQYF.